The 5 T cell receptor beta chains given below trace back to one sample, sequenced in a study of T cells expressing NK-cell markers. TCRdb derives one entry per CDR3 protein from the 5' RACE reads, leaving out DNA. The sample includes about 400,000 distinct CDR3 sequences. Sequenced input: blood T cells: a sorted CD56 or NKG2C T cell subset, CD4+ or CD8+ T cells, or bulk PBMC T cells (not recorded which). The receptors were sampled from a woman between 45 and 65 years old in good health.

The CDR3 is CAIKGASDEQYF. The V gene is TRBV10-3, the J gene TRBJ2-7; with no DNA, the TCRdb D assignment of TRBD1 cannot be verified. The CDR3 contains 12 residues. Germline V gene lookup returns CDR1 ENHRY and CDR2 SYGVKD.

The chain has TRBV5-1 and TRBJ1-6. Germline V CDR1 and CDR2: SGHRS, YFSETQ. This CDR3 is 15 amino acids long. CDR3 amino acids: CASSVGGGLNSPLHF.

The gene calls are TRBV20-1 and TRBJ2-5. The CDR3 extends over 11 amino acids. CDR1 is DFQATT, CDR2 SNEGSKA, per germline (reference sequence). CDR3 region: CSARDTKTQYF.

The J gene is TRBJ2-2, the V gene TRBV20-1; the D call of TRBD2 rests on TCRdb alone, since no DNA is present to check it. The CDR3 has 13 residues. Germline CDR1 DFQATT, CDR2 SNEGSKA (reference sequence). This CDR3 is CSARRTGPGELFF.

This rearrangement joins TRBV4-1 to TRBJ1-4; TCRdb calls TRBD1, which cannot be checked without DNA. Looked up from germline, CDR1 is MGHRA and CDR2 is YSYEKL. The CDR3 is made up of 15 amino acids. The chain's CDR3 is CASSQIQGANEKLFF.